These 25 T cell receptor beta chains were all obtained from the same sample, sequenced in a study of cytomegalovirus exposure and HLA in healthy donors. In the PCR, 60 Vbeta and 13 Jbeta primers were used. The method was immunoSEQ multiplex PCR; TCRdb's version includes in-frame clones alone and lacks a portion of them. The repertoire holds some 170,000 clones, with approximately 75% as singletons. Sample: PBMCs. The receptors come from a woman aged 18-30 years in good health and CMV-seronegative.

V usage is TRBV5-1 and J usage is TRBJ1-1; D is ambiguous. The germline CDR1 and CDR2 sequences are SGHRS and YFSETQ. The length of the CDR3 is 15 residues. The V gene lost 0 bases and the J gene lost 4 bases, with 13 bases spanning the gap. CDR3 residues: CASSLGQTEGTEAFF. The CDR3 DNA follows: TGCGCCAGCAGCTTGGGGCAGACGGAGGGCACTGAAGCTTTCTTT.

The chain employs TRBV7-2 and TRBJ2-3; 10 bases line up with TRBD2. The V segment lost 4 bases and the J segment 6 bases; nucleotides outside the gene matches: 13. Germline CDR1 is SGHTA and CDR2 is FQGNSA. This CDR3 is 17 amino acids long. The DNA of the CDR3 is TGTGCCAGCAGCTGGGCCGGGGGACTAGCGACCTACGATACGCAGTATTTT. It specifies CASSWAGGLATYDTQYF.

The chain uses TRBV5-4 and TRBJ1-2, with D possibly matching TRBD1 (5 bases). Germline assignment: CDR1 SGHNT and CDR2 YYREEE (reference sequence). V gave up 7 bases and J gave up 4 bases, with 23 bases separating them. The CDR3 is made up of 16 amino acids. The CDR3 reads CASSREAAGTVYGYTF. The CDR3 DNA reads as TGTGCCAGCTCCCGGGAGGCTGCGGGGACCGTCTATGGCTACACCTTC.

The sample holds one count of this clone. The chain carries TRBV28 and TRBJ2-6; 8 bases line up with TRBD1. The V and J ends lost 5 bases and 4 bases, in that order; junction bases with no gene match: 4. This CDR3 has 15 residues. Germline lookup yields CDR1 MDHEN and CDR2 SYDVKM. CDR3 in amino acids: CASSPGGDGANVLTF. The CDR3 DNA is TGTGCCAGCAGTCCAGGGGGCGACGGGGCCAACGTCCTGACTTTC.

This clone was seen only once. The CDR3 sequence: CASSWGTRLKETQYF. The DNA of the CDR3 is TGTGCCAGCAGCTGGGGGACTAGACTGAAAGAGACCCAGTACTTC. The genes are TRBV5-4 and TRBJ2-5; 8 bases agree with TRBD2. The CDR3 is 15 amino acids. Germline CDR1 SGHNT, CDR2 YYREEE (reference sequence). Germline trimming cut 3 bases from V and 3 bases from J; bases unmatched to any gene: 7. The full variable domain, its missing parts supplied by reference TRBV5-4 and TRBJ2-5, is ETGVTQSPTHLIKTRGQQVTLRCSSQSGHNTVSWYQQALGQGPQFIFQYYREEENGRGNFPPRFSGLQFPNYSSELNVNALELDDSALYLCASSWGTRLKETQYFGPGTRLLVL.

The chain links TRBV4-1 to TRBJ2-5; tentative D call: TRBD1 (6 bases). The V end lost 1 base, the J end lost 0 bases, and 24 bases lay between the germline ends. Germline assignment: CDR1 MGHRA and CDR2 YSYEKL. This CDR3 is 20 amino acids long. In DNA, the CDR3 is TGCGCCAGCAGCCAAGGGATGGGGGCCCTCCGACCCCAGTACCAAGAGACCCAGTACTTC. It codes for CASSQGMGALRPQYQETQYF.

Concerning this clone itself: The same CDR3 can be traced to other DNA sequences in this sample. V gene TRBV6-5 combines with J gene TRBJ2-7; 8 nucleotides match TRBD1. The germline gives CDR1 MNHEY, CDR2 SVGAGI. V lost 6 bases and J lost 0; bases outside the gene matches: 4. The CDR3 extends over 14 amino acids. CDR3 bases: TGTGCCAGCAGCCTTGGACAGGGCTCCTACGAGCAGTACTTC. Its protein product is CASSLGQGSYEQYF.

The chain has TRBV9 and TRBJ1-2; TRBD1 matches at 8 bases. The CDR3 length is 16 residues. Germline V lookup: CDR1 SGDLS, CDR2 YYNGEE. V dropped 0 bases and J dropped 2; count of bases not matched to a gene: 6. CDR3 bases: TGTGCCAGCAGCGTAGCCGGGGACAGGCAGAACTATGGCTACACCTTC. Protein: CASSVAGDRQNYGYTF.

The chain joins TRBV7-9 to TRBJ2-5; maybe TRBD2 (6 bases). The germline V and J ends were trimmed by 2 bases and 0 bases, with 10 bases remaining between them. The CDR3 covers 15 residues. The germline gives CDR1 SEHNR, CDR2 FQNEAQ (reference sequence). The CDR3 DNA follows: TGTGCCAGCAGCTTACGGGGGACCAACCAAGAGACCCAGTACTTC. It encodes CASSLRGTNQETQYF. The full variable domain, with the rest looked up from reference TRBV7-9 and TRBJ2-5, is DTGVSQNPRHKITKRGQNVTFRCDPISEHNRLYWYRQTLGQGPEFLTYFQNEAQLEKSRLLSDRFSAERPKGSFSTLEIQRTEQGDSAMYLCASSLRGTNQETQYFGPGTRLLVL.

Here the CDR3 reads CARDRASTDTQYF. In DNA form, the CDR3 reads TGCGCCAGAGACAGGGCTAGCACAGATACGCAGTATTTT. The chain links TRBV10-1 to TRBJ2-3; 7 nucleotides match TRBD1. The trim removed 9 bases at V and 0 bases at J, leaving 3 bases unmatched. The V gene's germline CDR1 is WNHNN and CDR2 SYGVQD (reference sequence). This CDR3 has 13 amino acids.

The V gene is TRBV6-5, the J gene TRBJ1-2; TRBD1 agrees at 7 bases. V lost 6 bases to trimming and J lost 3 bases; unmatched junction nucleotides: 10. This CDR3 comprises 15 residues. CDR1 is MNHEY and CDR2 is SVGAGI in the germline V gene. CDR3 region: CASRGRQGGYYGYTF. The CDR3, as DNA: TGTGCCAGCAGAGGCAGACAGGGAGGTTACTATGGCTACACCTTC.

CDR3 sequence reads: CASSWGTALGETQYF. CDR3 bases: TGCGCCAGCAGCTGGGGGACTGCCCTTGGAGAGACCCAGTACTTC. The chain is built from TRBV5-1 and TRBJ2-5; D possibly corresponds to TRBD2 (6 bases). Germline V gene sequence: CDR1 SGHRS, CDR2 YFSETQ. V was clipped by 3 bases and J by 4 bases, with 16 bases between them. The CDR3 sequence is 15 residues long. Drawing the rest from reference TRBV5-1 and TRBJ2-5, the complete variable domain is KAGVTQTPRYLIKTRGQQVTLSCSPISGHRSVSWYQQTPGQGLQFLFEYFSETQRNKGNFPGRFSGRQFSNSRSEMNVSTLELGDSALYLCASSWGTALGETQYFGPGTRLLVL.

The chain combines TRBV28 with TRBJ2-4; tentative D call: TRBD1 (6 bases). The CDR3 contains 15 residues. Germline CDR1 is MDHEN and CDR2 is SYDVKM. Trimming shortened V by 4 bases and J by 9 bases, and 19 bases separated the two germline ends. Here the CDR3 DNA reads TGTGCCAGCAGTTCTTCCGGGACCAGCAGGGGCATTCAGTACTTC. It specifies CASSSSGTSRGIQYF.

The V and J genes are TRBV16 and TRBJ1-1; TRBD1 agrees at 9 bases. The CDR3 has 16 residues. J gave up 0 bases and V 4 bases, and 6 bases lay outside the gene matches. Germline V gives CDR1 KGHSY, CDR2 FQNENV. Written as DNA, the CDR3 is TGTGCCAGCAGCCCCCGACAGGGGGGGATGAACACTGAAGCTTTCTTT. The encoded protein is CASSPRQGGMNTEAFF. Using reference TRBV16 and TRBJ1-1 for the parts outside the CDR3, the full variable domain is GEEVAQTPKHLVRGEGQKAKLYCAPIKGHSYVFWYQQVLKNEFKFLISFQNENVFDETGMPKERFSAKCLPNSPCSLEIQATKLEDSAVYFCASSPRQGGMNTEAFFGQGTRLTVV.

The rearrangement uses TRBV6-5 and TRBJ2-1; 8 nucleotides line up with TRBD2. V lost 4 bases, J lost 4 bases, and 6 bases stayed unmatched. Germline values: CDR1 MNHEY, CDR2 SVGAGI. This CDR3 has 15 amino acids. This chain's CDR3 is CASSWSGSGYNEQFF. The CDR3 DNA follows: TGTGCCAGCAGTTGGAGCGGGAGCGGGTACAATGAGCAGTTCTTC.

The chain employs TRBV2 and TRBJ1-5; 12 positions match TRBD1. Per the germline V gene, CDR1 is SNHLY and CDR2 is FYNNEI. The V and J ends lost 5 bases and 7 bases, in that order; junction bases with no gene match: 15. CDR3 length equals 18 residues. The DNA of the CDR3 is TGTGCCAGCAGTCTAAGCGGGACAGGGGGCCTGTATGGCCAGCCCCAGCATTTT. Its translation: CASSLSGTGGLYGQPQHF.

The chain joins TRBV7-9 to TRBJ1-2; D is unresolved. This CDR3 is 14 amino acids long. Germline-derived CDR1 and CDR2 are SEHNR and FQNEAQ (reference sequence). V shed 1 base and J shed 8 bases, with 14 bases lying between them. The CDR3 reads CASSLDSQLYGYTF. CDR3 coding DNA: TGTGCCAGCAGCTTAGACAGCCAGCTCTACGGCTACACCTTC.

The V call is TRBV6-5, the J call TRBJ1-4, with D maybe TRBD1 (6 bases). This CDR3 is built from 16 residues. With 3 bases removed from V and 5 bases from J, the gap between germline ends came to 16 bases. Germline CDR1 MNHEY, CDR2 SVGAGI. This CDR3 reads CASSYFFPQGNEKLFF. CDR3 DNA sequence: TGTGCCAGCAGTTATTTTTTCCCACAGGGCAATGAAAAACTGTTTTTT.

The chain carries TRBV29-1 and TRBJ2-3, with D perhaps matching TRBD1 (6 bases). The V and J ends lost 5 bases and 0 bases respectively, with 18 bases between them. The germline V gene encodes CDR1 SQVTM and CDR2 ANQGSEA. The CDR3 is 16 residues long. DNA of the CDR3: TGCAGCGTTCCTCGGTGGACAGAAGGGAGCACAGATACGCAGTATTTT. Its protein product is CSVPRWTEGSTDTQYF.

The chain employs TRBV6-6 and TRBJ1-4; a weak D match, TRBD1 (6 bases). The CDR3 covers 13 residues. The germline V and J ends were trimmed by 8 bases and 5 bases, with 12 bases remaining between them. Germline V gives CDR1 MNHNY, CDR2 SVGAGI (reference sequence). The CDR3 protein is CASSLGGNEKLFF. CDR3 in DNA: TGTGCCAGCTCGTTAGGGGGAAATGAAAAACTGTTTTTT.

The J gene is TRBJ2-3, the V gene TRBV5-1; maybe TRBD2 (6 bases). V was shortened by 4 bases and J by 1 base, with 16 bases between the two germline ends. The germline V gene encodes CDR1 SGHRS and CDR2 YFSETQ. The CDR3 has 16 residues. The CDR3 DNA reads as TGCGCCAGCAGCCCCCCTTTAGGCGGGGGCACAGATACGCAGTATTTT. It encodes CASSPPLGGGTDTQYF.

J is TRBJ1-5 and V is TRBV6-1, with 9 bases identical to TRBD1. V lost 6 bases to trimming and J lost 7 bases; unmatched junction nucleotides: 4. CDR1 MNHNS and CDR2 SASEGT come from the germline V gene. CDR3 length equals 13 residues. The CDR3 protein is CASRGTGHQPQHF. The CDR3 DNA reads TGTGCCAGCAGGGGGACAGGGCACCAGCCCCAGCATTTT.

The J gene is TRBJ1-2, the V gene TRBV5-1; 8 nucleotides agree with TRBD1. The CDR3 has 13 amino acids. The germline gives CDR1 SGHRS, CDR2 YFSETQ. Trimming at V came to 5 bases and at J to 7 bases, leaving 7 bases not matched to a gene. CDR3 sequence reads: CASRDGQGPGYTF. For the CDR3, the DNA is TGCGCCAGCAGAGACGGACAGGGACCTGGCTACACCTTC.

This clone was counted once. V is TRBV28 and J is TRBJ1-4; no definite D call. The CDR3 length is 14 residues. V lost 3 bases and J 13 bases, leaving 18 bases between the germline ends. CDR1 is MDHEN, CDR2 SYDVKM, per germline. CDR3 sequence reads: CASSLFSGFHILFF. CDR3 DNA: TGTGCCAGCAGTTTGTTTTCGGGGTTTCATATACTGTTTTTT. Full variable domain (rest looked up from reference TRBV28 and TRBJ1-4): DVKVTQSSRYLVKRTGEKVFLECVQDMDHENMFWYRQDPGLGLRLIYFSYDVKMKEKGDIPEGYSVSREKKERFSLILESASTNQTSMYLCASSLFSGFHILFFGSGTQLSVL.

This chain joins TRBV18 and TRBJ2-7; D not certain. Deletions cut 3 bases from V and 4 bases from J, with 13 bases between. Per the germline V gene, CDR1 is KGHSH and CDR2 is LQKENI. The CDR3 sequence is 14 residues long. CDR3 sequence: CASSPPSEAYEQYF. The CDR3 DNA follows: TGTGCCAGCTCACCCCCAAGTGAGGCTTACGAGCAGTACTTC.